A single sample gave rise to the 10 T cell receptor beta chains below, sequenced in a study of T cell responses to AZD1222 COVID-19 vaccine. Clones were read by immunoSEQ multiplex PCR, and TCRdb kept only the in-frame ones, dropping some. The sample carries some 150,000 clones, more than 90% recorded once. The material was peripheral blood, obtained 28 days after the second AZD1222 dose. These receptor sequences come from an adult who received the AZD1222 COVID-19 vaccine.

This chain uses TRBV7-6 with TRBJ2-2; the match to TRBD1 covers 7 bases. Per the germline V gene, CDR1 is SGHVS and CDR2 is FNYEAQ. The V segment lost 6 bases and the J segment 2 bases; nucleotides outside the gene matches: 6. There are 15 residues in the CDR3. The CDR3 reads CASRRNRGNTGELFF. The CDR3, as DNA: TGTGCCAGCAGACGAAACAGGGGTAACACCGGGGAGCTGTTTTTT.

The V and J genes are TRBV10-3 and TRBJ1-4; D call uncertain. CDR1 and CDR2 from the germline V gene are ENHRY and SYGVKD. Trimming cost V 5 bases and J 7 bases, with 11 bases left between them. The CDR3 consists of 13 residues. The CDR3 nucleotides are TGTGCCATCAGTAGAGGGTTCGGTGAAAAACTGTTTTTT. Translated, it gives CAISRGFGEKLFF.

The rearrangement uses TRBV28 and TRBJ1-2, with a weak D call TRBD1 (6 bases). CDR3 length: 14 amino acids. Per the germline V gene, CDR1 is MDHEN and CDR2 is SYDVKM. The V end was cut by 2 bases, the J end by 7 bases, with 14 bases between. The CDR3 DNA sequence: TGTGCCAGCAGTTTAGCAGGGGTTTACAGTGGCTACACCTTC. Translating gives CASSLAGVYSGYTF.

The V and J genes are TRBV3-1 (or the pseudogene TRBV3-2) and TRBJ1-6, with TRBD1 as a possible D gene (5 bases). The CDR3 has 14 residues. V dropped 1 base and J dropped 10 bases, with 11 bases sitting between them. CDR1 and CDR2 (germline): LGHDT, YNNKEL (reference sequence). CDR3 protein: CASSQATGQSPLHF. DNA of the CDR3: TGTGCCAGCAGCCAAGCAACGGGGCAATCACCCCTCCACTTT.

The gene calls are TRBV6-5 and TRBJ1-4; D is possibly TRBD1 (6 bases). This CDR3 is 15 amino acids long. Germline V gene sequence: CDR1 MNHEY, CDR2 SVGAGI. V was shortened by 6 bases and J by 0 bases, with 11 bases between the two germline ends. Here the CDR3 DNA reads TGTGCCAGCAGCAGGGGTGACGCAACTAATGAAAAACTGTTTTTT. Residues: CASSRGDATNEKLFF.

The V and J genes are TRBV27 and TRBJ2-6; the D is unclear. V lost 4 bases and J lost 2, with 6 bases in between. The CDR3 covers 14 residues. Germline assignment: CDR1 MNHEY and CDR2 SMNVEV (reference sequence). CDR3: CASSSQAGANVLTF. CDR3 bases: TGTGCCAGCAGTTCCCAGGCTGGGGCCAACGTCCTGACTTTC.

The genes are TRBV18 and TRBJ2-7; 7 bases agree with TRBD1. This CDR3 comprises 15 residues. Per the germline V gene, CDR1 is KGHSH and CDR2 is LQKENI. Unmatched junction bases numbered 7, after V lost 5 bases and J lost 0 bases. CDR3 loop: CASSFGQDSSYEQYF. CDR3 coding DNA: TGTGCCAGCTCATTCGGACAGGACTCCTCCTACGAGCAGTACTTC.

The genes are TRBV7-2 and TRBJ2-1; unclear D gene. The germline CDR1 and CDR2 sequences are SGHTA and FQGNSA. CDR3 length: 12 residues. Between the trimmed V and J ends, which lost 5 bases and 4 bases, there was a span of 6 bases. CDR3 in amino acids: CASSHPYNEQFF. As DNA, the CDR3 is TGTGCCAGCAGCCACCCTTACAATGAGCAGTTCTTC.

The rearrangement joins TRBV7-9 to TRBJ2-7; D is ambiguous. V was shortened by 1 base and J by 6 bases, with 4 bases between the two germline ends. The CDR3 is made up of 11 amino acids. CDR1 SEHNR and CDR2 FQNEAQ come from the germline V gene (reference sequence). The CDR3: CASSLGPEQYF. DNA for the CDR3: TGTGCCAGCAGCTTAGGTCCCGAGCAGTACTTC.

The chain joins TRBV27 to TRBJ1-6; D not resolved. The CDR3 spans 15 residues. Per germline, CDR1 MNHEY and CDR2 SMNVEV (reference sequence). V lost 11 bases, J lost 0 bases, and 14 bases lay in between. The CDR3 DNA follows: TGTGCCGGCCAATCAGTTAGCTCCTATAATTCACCCCTCCACTTT. Translated: CAGQSVSSYNSPLHF.